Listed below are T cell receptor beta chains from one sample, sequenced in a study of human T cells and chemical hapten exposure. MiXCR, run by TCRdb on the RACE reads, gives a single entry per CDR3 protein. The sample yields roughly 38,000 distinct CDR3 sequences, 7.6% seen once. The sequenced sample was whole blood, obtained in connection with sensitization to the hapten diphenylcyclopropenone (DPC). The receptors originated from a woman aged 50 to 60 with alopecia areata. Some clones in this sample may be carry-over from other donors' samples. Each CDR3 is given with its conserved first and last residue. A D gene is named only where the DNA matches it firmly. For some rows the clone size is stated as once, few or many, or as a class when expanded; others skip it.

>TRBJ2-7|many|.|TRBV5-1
TGCGCCAGCAGCTTGACAGTTACATCCTACGAGCAGTACTTC
CASSLTVTSYEQYF
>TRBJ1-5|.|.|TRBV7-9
TGTGCCAGCAGCCCCCTGGGGGGGAGCAGGGATGGCAATCAGCCCCAGCATTTT
CASSPLGGSRDGNQPQHF
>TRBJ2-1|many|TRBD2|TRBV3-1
TGTGCCAGCAGCCAAGCTAGCGGGAGGACCTACAATGAGCAGTTCTTC
CASSQASGRTYNEQFF
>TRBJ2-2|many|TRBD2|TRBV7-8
TGTGCCAGCAGCTCCGGGACTAGGTTTGGGGCGAACACCGGGGAGCTGTTTTTT
CASSSGTRFGANTGELFF
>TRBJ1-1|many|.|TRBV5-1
TGCGCCAGCAGCTTGGCCGTCGCAGGGAACACTGAAGCTTTCTTT
CASSLAVAGNTEAFF
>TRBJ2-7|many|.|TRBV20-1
TGCAGTGCTCTGGGACTACAGGGAAAATACGAGCAGTACTTC
CSALGLQGKYEQYF
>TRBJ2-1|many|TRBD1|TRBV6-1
TGTGCCAGCAGCCCCAGGGGGTATGAGCAGTTCTTC
CASSPRGYEQFF
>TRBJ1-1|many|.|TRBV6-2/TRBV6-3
TGTGCCAGCAGTTTTTCGACAGGTGCGAACACTGAAGCTTTCTTT
CASSFSTGANTEAFF
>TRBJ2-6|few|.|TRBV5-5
TGTGCCAGCAGCTTTGGAGTGTCTTCTGGGGCCAACGTCCTGACTTTC
CASSFGVSSGANVLTF
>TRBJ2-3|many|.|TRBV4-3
TGCGCCAGCAGCCAAGAAGAGGGTAGAACAGATACGCAGTATTTT
CASSQEEGRTDTQYF
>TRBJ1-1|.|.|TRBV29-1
TGCAGCACTAAGGGCCCTGGGAGTGCGGGGTACACTGAAGCTTTCTTT
CSTKGPGSAGYTEAFF
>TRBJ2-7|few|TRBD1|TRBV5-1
TGCGCCAGCAGCCCCGGGGACAGTTCGTCCTACGAGCAGTACTTC
CASSPGDSSSYEQYF
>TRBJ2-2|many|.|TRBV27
TGTGCCAGCAGTTTGAGGACCCCCAACACCGGGGAGCTGTTTTTT
CASSLRTPNTGELFF
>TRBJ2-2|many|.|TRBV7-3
TGTGCCAGCAGTTCTCGCACAGGGACGGGGACCGGGGAGCTGTTTTTT
CASSSRTGTGTGELFF
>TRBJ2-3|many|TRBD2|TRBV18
TGTGCCAGCTCACCTCTTTTAGCGGGCCTCCTCACAGATACGCAGTATTTT
CASSPLLAGLLTDTQYF
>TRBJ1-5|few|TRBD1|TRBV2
TGTGCCAGCAGTGAGGGGGGACAGACTCAGCCCCAGCATTTT
CASSEGGQTQPQHF
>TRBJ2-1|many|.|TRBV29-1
TGCAGCGTCCTCGACTTAGGTGAGCAGTTCTTC
CSVLDLGEQFF
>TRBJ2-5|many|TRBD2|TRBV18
TGTGCCAGCTCACCGAGGGAGGGAGAGACCCAGTACTTC
CASSPREGETQYF
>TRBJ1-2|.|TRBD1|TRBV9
TGTGCCAGCAGCGTAGCTCACCAGGGGGCGAGTACCTTC
CASSVAHQGASTF
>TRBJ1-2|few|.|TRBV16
TGTGCCAGCAGCCAAAGTGGGGGATCAGACTATGGCTACACCTTC
CASSQSGGSDYGYTF
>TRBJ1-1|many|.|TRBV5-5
TGTGCCAGCAGCTTGGGACGAGGCACTGAAGCTTTCTTT
CASSLGRGTEAFF
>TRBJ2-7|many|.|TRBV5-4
TGTGCCAGCAGCTTCGGCGAGACCCACCACTTC
CASSFGETHHF
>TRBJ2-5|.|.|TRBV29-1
TGCAGCGTCGCTTCGGGGGATGGAGAGACCCAGTACTTC
CSVASGDGETQYF
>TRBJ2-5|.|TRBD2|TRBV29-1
TGCAGCGTGAGGACTAGCGGAGAGACCCAGTACTTC
CSVRTSGETQYF
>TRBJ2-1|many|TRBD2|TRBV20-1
TGCAGTGCTAGGAGAGCGGGACCCTACAATGAGCAGTTCTTC
CSARRAGPYNEQFF
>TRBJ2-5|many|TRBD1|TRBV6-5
TGTGCCACAGGGGGTAGTGGGGGAGAGACCCAGTACTTC
CATGGSGGETQYF
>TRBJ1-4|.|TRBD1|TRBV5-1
TGCGCCAGCAGCAGACAGGGGGCAAATGAAAAACTGTTTTTT
CASSRQGANEKLFF
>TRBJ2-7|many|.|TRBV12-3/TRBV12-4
TGTGCCAGCAGTTTAGCGGGAGCGCCCTACGAGCAGTACTTC
CASSLAGAPYEQYF
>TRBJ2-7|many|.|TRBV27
TGTGCCAGCAGTTCTACCGATCGACGGGGCTACGAGCAGTACTTC
CASSSTDRRGYEQYF
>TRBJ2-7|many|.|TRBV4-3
TGCGCCAGCAGCCAAGGACATAGCGGAGCCTACGAGCAGTACTTC
CASSQGHSGAYEQYF
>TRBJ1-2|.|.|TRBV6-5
TGTGCCAGCAGTTACTCGAGAGGGGGGGCTGATGGCTACACCTTC
CASSYSRGGADGYTF
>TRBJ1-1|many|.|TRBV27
TGTGCCAGCAGTCTGGGACGGAACACTGAAGCTTTCTTT
CASSLGRNTEAFF
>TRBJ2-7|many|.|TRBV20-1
TGCAGTGCTAGAGATCTAGCCCGGCAGTACTTC
CSARDLARQYF
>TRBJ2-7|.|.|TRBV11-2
TGTGCCAGCAGCTTAGTTCCGGGGGCCTACGAGCAGTACTTC
CASSLVPGAYEQYF
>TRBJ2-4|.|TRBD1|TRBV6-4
TGTGCCAGCAGTCTACAGGGGGCGCACAACATTCAGTACTTC
CASSLQGAHNIQYF
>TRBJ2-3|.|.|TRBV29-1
TGCAGCGTTGAAGGAGGGCTCGTCGATACGCAGTATTTT
CSVEGGLVDTQYF
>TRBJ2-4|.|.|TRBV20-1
TGCAGTGCTAGCCAGGAGTGGGACCTAACTGGCTTAGCCAAAAACATTCAGTACTTC
CSASQEWDLTGLAKNIQYF
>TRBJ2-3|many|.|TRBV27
TGTGCCAGCAGTTCAGCCCTGCTAGCGAGATCCACAGATACGCAGTATTTT
CASSSALLARSTDTQYF
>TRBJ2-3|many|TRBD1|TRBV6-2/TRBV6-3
TGTGCCAGCAGTCCTGGCCCCGGGACAGGATATAGCACAGATACGCAGTATTTT
CASSPGPGTGYSTDTQYF
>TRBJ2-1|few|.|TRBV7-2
TGTGCCAGCAGCCGCAAGGGGGCCTACAATGAGCAGTTCTTC
CASSRKGAYNEQFF
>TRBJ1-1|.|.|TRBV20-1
TGCAGTGCCCCCAACAGGGTAGGGGTCACTGAAGCTTTCTTT
CSAPNRVGVTEAFF
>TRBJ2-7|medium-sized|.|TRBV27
TGTGCCAGCCCCTTGCGGCGACACTCCTACGAGCAGTACTTC
CASPLRRHSYEQYF
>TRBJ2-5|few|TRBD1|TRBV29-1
TGCAGCGTTGAATTCGGGACAGGCGGAGAGACCCAGTACTTC
CSVEFGTGGETQYF
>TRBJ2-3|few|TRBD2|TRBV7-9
TGTGCCAGCAGCGGGACTAGCGGTGCCGTCGGCACAGATACGCAGTATTTT
CASSGTSGAVGTDTQYF
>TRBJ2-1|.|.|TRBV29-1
TGCAGCGCCGATGTCCACAATGAGCAGTTCTTC
CSADVHNEQFF
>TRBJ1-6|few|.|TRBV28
TGTGCCAGCAGTCCTCTAGAGAATCCCCTCCACTTT
CASSPLENPLHF
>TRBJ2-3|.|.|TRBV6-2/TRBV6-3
TGTGCCAGCAGTTACGCAGGGAGAGATACGCAGTATTTT
CASSYAGRDTQYF
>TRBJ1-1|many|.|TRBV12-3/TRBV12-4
TGTGCCAGCAGTGGGGACGGCGAAGCTTTCTTT
CASSGDGEAFF
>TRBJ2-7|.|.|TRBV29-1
TGCAGCGTTGAAGCCGGAGGAGAGCAGTACTTC
CSVEAGGEQYF
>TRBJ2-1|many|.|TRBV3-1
TGTGCCAGCAGTCCCGCAGAGACTACTGAGCAGTTCTTC
CASSPAETTEQFF
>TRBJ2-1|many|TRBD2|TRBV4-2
TGTGCCAGCAGCCAAGATGAGACTAGCGGAAGGCCCCCATCTGAGCAGTTCTTC
CASSQDETSGRPPSEQFF
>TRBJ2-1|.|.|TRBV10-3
TGTGCCATCAGTCGACAGGAGGAGCAGTTCTTC
CAISRQEEQFF
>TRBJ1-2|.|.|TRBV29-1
TGCAGCGCACGAGGAGACGATTTTCGATACACCTTC
CSARGDDFRYTF
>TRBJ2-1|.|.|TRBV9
TGTGCCAGGGCTAGAGCAAATGAGCAGTTCTTC
CARARANEQFF
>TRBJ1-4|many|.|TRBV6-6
TGTGCCAGCAGCAGAGAGGGACTGTTTTTT
CASSREGLFF
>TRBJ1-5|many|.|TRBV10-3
TGTGCCATCAGCCGACAGCTTATCAATCAGCCCCAGCATTTT
CAISRQLINQPQHF
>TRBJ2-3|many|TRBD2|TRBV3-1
TGTGCCAGCAGCCTACTAACAGCGGGAGGGATACGCACAGATACGCAGTATTTT
CASSLLTAGGIRTDTQYF
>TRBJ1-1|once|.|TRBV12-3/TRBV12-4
TGTGCCAGCAGTCCCATGAAGGGCACTGAAGCTTTCTTT
CASSPMKGTEAFF